The 13 T cell receptor beta chains below were found in one sample sequenced in a study of T cell responses to AZD1222 COVID-19 vaccine. Clones were sequenced by immunoSEQ multiplex PCR, and TCRdb holds only the in-frame ones, with some missing. The data show 150,000 or so clones, with roughly 92% seen just once and about 5.5% held by the top ten. Source: peripheral blood, taken on day 0 of AZD1222 vaccination. The receptors derive from an adult in good health.

This clone was detected only once. The rearrangement uses TRBV19 and TRBJ2-3, with 7 positions matching TRBD1. Germline-derived CDR1 and CDR2 are LNHDA and SQIVND (reference sequence). CDR3 length equals 14 residues. V lost 0 bases and J lost 4; bases outside the gene matches: 1. The CDR3 DNA follows: TGTGCCAGTAGTATAGATCAGGGGGCAGATACGCAGTATTTT. It encodes CASSIDQGADTQYF.

The gene calls are TRBV28 and TRBJ1-2; a possible D gene is TRBD1 (5 bases). V was trimmed by 3 bases and J by 6 bases, leaving 5 bases between them. The CDR3 spans 11 residues. Germline V gene data show CDR1 as MDHEN and CDR2 as SYDVKM. This chain's CDR3 is CASSLGDGYTF. In nucleotides, the CDR3 is TGTGCCAGCAGTTTGGGGGATGGCTACACCTTC.

The V gene is TRBV6-1, the J gene TRBJ1-4; unclear D gene. V was trimmed by 3 bases and J by 0 bases, leaving 11 bases between them. The CDR3 sequence is 16 residues long. The germline V gene encodes CDR1 MNHNS and CDR2 SASEGT. CDR3 sequence: CASSEVNRATNEKLFF. The CDR3 bases are TGTGCCAGCAGTGAGGTTAACCGGGCAACTAATGAAAAACTGTTTTTT.

The chain carries TRBV28 and TRBJ1-2; 9 positions match TRBD1. This CDR3 is built from 15 residues. Germline V gene data show CDR1 as MDHEN and CDR2 as SYDVKM. Germline trimming cut 4 bases from V and 1 base from J; bases unmatched to any gene: 4. The CDR3, as DNA: TGTGCCAGCAGTTACCGGGACAGGGATAACTATGGCTACACCTTC. Protein product: CASSYRDRDNYGYTF.

The V and J genes are TRBV3-1 (or the pseudogene TRBV3-2) and TRBJ1-2; tentative D call: TRBD1 (5 bases). There are 14 residues in the CDR3. CDR1 and CDR2 from the germline V gene are LGHDT and YNNKEL (reference sequence). The germline V and J ends were trimmed by 0 bases and 5 bases, with 10 bases remaining between them. The CDR3 DNA reads TGTGCCAGCAGCCAAGATTTGGGGGAGTATGGCTACACCTTC. Translation gives CASSQDLGEYGYTF.

The chain carries TRBV9 and TRBJ2-2; no reliable D call. V gave up 6 bases and J gave up 7 bases, with 10 bases separating them. This CDR3 is built from 12 residues. CDR1 is SGDLS, CDR2 YYNGEE, per germline. The chain's CDR3 is CASNLDRGELFF. For the CDR3, the DNA is TGTGCCAGCAACCTTGATCGCGGGGAGCTGTTTTTT.

The rearrangement links TRBV6-4 to TRBJ2-7; perhaps TRBD1 as D (5 bases). The length of the CDR3 is 12 residues. Trimming took off 11 bases at V and 3 bases at J, with 14 bases between the two ends. Germline V gene lookup returns CDR1 MRHNA and CDR2 SNTAGT. CDR3 region: CAPTGLHYEQYF. In DNA, the CDR3 is TGTGCCCCCACAGGTTTACACTACGAGCAGTACTTC.

The chain couples TRBV7-9 to TRBJ1-2; D possibly corresponds to TRBD1 (6 bases). CDR1 is SEHNR and CDR2 is FQNEAQ in the germline V gene (reference sequence). The ends were cut back, 5 bases at V and 8 bases at J, with 18 bases in the middle. This CDR3 is 14 amino acids long. CDR3 nucleotides: TGTGCCAGCAGCGACCGGGACACGGCCACCGGCTACACCTTC. This codes for CASSDRDTATGYTF.

This sequence joins TRBV28 and TRBJ2-7; 8 bases align to TRBD2. Germline-derived CDR1 and CDR2 are MDHEN and SYDVKM. V lost 6 bases, J lost 2 bases, and 21 bases stayed unmatched. The CDR3 covers 19 residues. CDR3 sequence: CASSPAGHSIAGRTYEQYF. The CDR3 DNA follows: TGTGCCAGCAGCCCAGCGGGACATAGTATAGCGGGACGCACCTACGAGCAGTACTTC.

The V and J genes are TRBV5-5 and TRBJ2-7; D gene ambiguous. CDR1 and CDR2 from the germline V gene are SGHKS and YYEKEE (reference sequence). Trimming left V 4 bases short and J 0 bases short, with 11 bases between. CDR3 length: 14 amino acids. The CDR3 DNA reads as TGTGCCAGCAGCGGGTTGACCGCCTCCTACGAGCAGTACTTC. It encodes CASSGLTASYEQYF.

The genes are TRBV10-2 and TRBJ2-5; D may be TRBD1 (6 bases). Germline V CDR1 and CDR2: WSHSY, SAAADI. V was clipped by 5 bases and J by 1 base, with 11 bases between them. The CDR3 contains 14 residues. The CDR3 reads CASSTGDTQETQYF. In nucleotides, the CDR3 is TGCGCCAGCAGTACCGGGGACACCCAAGAGACCCAGTACTTC.

In DNA, the CDR3 is TGCGCCAGCAGTGAGCCGAAAGGTACAGGGGGCAAGCAGTTCTTC. It specifies CASSEPKGTGGKQFF. This rearrangement joins TRBV10-1 to TRBJ2-1, with 9 bases aligning to TRBD1. The CDR3 is 15 residues long. Trimming took 2 bases from V and 11 from J; bases not matched to a gene: 10. Germline values: CDR1 WNHNN, CDR2 SYGVQD (reference sequence).

The V call is TRBV3-1 (or the pseudogene TRBV3-2), the J call TRBJ1-1, with D hard to call. The ends were cut back, 4 bases at V and 3 bases at J, with 15 bases in the middle. CDR3 length: 15 residues. Germline V CDR1 and CDR2: LGHDT, YNNKEL (reference sequence). CDR3 sequence (DNA): TGTGCCAGCAGCCCGTGGGTACAGCCGCACACTGAAGCTTTCTTT. This translates into CASSPWVQPHTEAFF.